Listed here are 14 T cell receptor beta chains from one sample, sequenced in a study of T cell responses to AZD1222 COVID-19 vaccine. Measured with immunoSEQ multiplex PCR; TCRdb has only the in-frame clones, and not every one. The table shows fewer than 150,000 clones, with 92% occurring only once. Source: peripheral blood, taken 28 days after the second AZD1222 dose. These receptor sequences come from an adult who received the AZD1222 COVID-19 vaccine.

The chain uses TRBV14 and TRBJ2-6, with D hard to call. The CDR3 consists of 13 residues. CDR1 is SGHDN and CDR2 is FVKESK in the germline V gene. Trimming removed 2 bases at V and 4 bases at J, with 3 bases between. DNA of the CDR3: TGTGCCAGCAGCCAACTAGGGGCCAACGTCCTGACTTTC. The encoded protein is CASSQLGANVLTF. Full variable domain (remainder filled in from reference TRBV14 and TRBJ2-6): EAGVTQFPSHSVIEKGQTVTLRCDPISGHDNLYWYRRVMGKEIKFLLHFVKESKQDESGMPNNRFLAERTGGTYSTLKVQPAELEDSGVYFCASSQLGANVLTFGAGSRLTVL.

Concerning this clone itself: The same CDR3 is also encoded by other DNA sequences in this sample. The V and J genes are TRBV3-1 (or the pseudogene TRBV3-2) and TRBJ1-3; D is unclear. Deletions cut 0 bases from V and 4 bases from J, with 4 bases between. Germline assignment: CDR1 LGHDT and CDR2 YNNKEL (reference sequence). The CDR3 sequence is 13 residues long. The CDR3 sequence: CASSQDRGNTIYF. DNA for the CDR3: TGTGCCAGCAGCCAAGACAGGGGAAACACCATATATTTT.

This CDR3 is CASSPNGYEQYF. The CDR3 coding sequence is TGTGCCAGCAGTCCCAACGGCTACGAGCAGTACTTC. The chain uses TRBV27 and TRBJ2-7; no definite D call. This CDR3 has 12 residues. Germline CDR1 MNHEY, CDR2 SMNVEV (reference sequence). Deletions cut 5 bases from V and 3 bases from J, with 8 bases between.

The chain uses TRBV18 and TRBJ1-5; TRBD1 aligns across 10 bases. The CDR3 runs 15 residues. V was clipped by 5 bases and J by 5 bases; unmatched bases: 6. Germline CDR1 KGHSH, CDR2 LQKENI. The CDR3 coding sequence is TGTGCCAGCTCAAGGGACAGGGGAAATGATCAGCCCCAGCATTTT. Translation gives CASSRDRGNDQPQHF.

The rearrangement links TRBV5-6 to TRBJ2-7, with D possibly being TRBD1 or TRBD2 (6 bases each). The CDR3 length is 15 residues. The V end was cut by 0 bases, the J end by 5 bases, with 15 bases between. In germline, CDR1 is SGHDT, CDR2 YYEEEE. The CDR3 is CASSLAGALSHEQYF. DNA for the CDR3: TGTGCCAGCAGCTTGGCGGGGGCGCTGAGCCACGAGCAGTACTTC. Full variable domain (outside the CDR3, taken from reference TRBV5-6 and TRBJ2-7): DAGVTQSPTHLIKTRGQQVTLRCSPKSGHDTVSWYQQALGQGPQFIFQYYEEEERQRGNFPDRFSGHQFPNYSSELNVNALLLGDSALYLCASSLAGALSHEQYFGPGTRLTVT.

V and J are TRBV11-2 and TRBJ2-7; D may match TRBD1 or TRBD2 (5 bases each). Per the germline V gene, CDR1 is SGHAT and CDR2 is FQNNGV. V shed 4 bases and J shed 0 bases, with 13 bases lying between them. There are 15 residues in the CDR3. CDR3 sequence: CASSWDPKSSYEQYF. CDR3 in DNA: TGTGCCAGCAGCTGGGACCCCAAGAGCTCCTACGAGCAGTACTTC.

V gene TRBV5-1 combines with J gene TRBJ1-1; D is perhaps TRBD1 (6 bases). Per the germline V gene, CDR1 is SGHRS and CDR2 is YFSETQ. The ends were cut back, 3 bases at V and 0 bases at J, with 9 bases in the middle. The CDR3 contains 14 residues. The CDR3 nucleotides read TGCGCCAGCAGCTCTACAGGGTTGAACACTGAAGCTTTCTTT. This sequence encodes CASSSTGLNTEAFF.

The V and J genes are TRBV25-1 and TRBJ1-1; D remains unclear. The CDR3 totals 14 residues. Trimming took 4 bases from V and 1 from J, leaving 10 bases between them. CDR1 is MGHDK, CDR2 SYGVNS, per germline. CDR3: CASSAVGENTEAFF. CDR3 bases: TGTGCCAGCAGTGCGGTCGGGGAGAACACTGAAGCTTTCTTT. Full variable domain (missing parts from reference TRBV25-1 and TRBJ1-1): EADIYQTPRYLVIGTGKKITLECSQTMGHDKMYWYQQDPGMELHLIHYSYGVNSTEKGDLSSESTVSRIRTEHFPLTLESARPSHTSQYLCASSAVGENTEAFFGQGTRLTVV.

The chain has TRBV7-9 and TRBJ1-2; D unclear. The CDR3 totals 16 residues. CDR1 and CDR2 from the germline V gene are SEHNR and FQNEAQ (reference sequence). Trimming shortened V by 10 bases and J by 5 bases, and 26 bases separated the two germline ends. In DNA, the CDR3 is TGTGCCACCCCCCGATCGGCCGGCAACTTAGGGTATGGCTACACCTTC. It encodes CATPRSAGNLGYGYTF.

This clone was observed a few times. V gene TRBV5-8 combines with J gene TRBJ1-1; the D is unclear. The CDR3 covers 11 residues. Trimming pared 3 bases from V and 7 bases from J, leaving 7 bases between. Germline CDR1 reads SGHTS; CDR2 reads YDEGEE. CDR3 nucleotides: TGTGCCAGCAGCTCGGGCAGTGAAGCTTTCTTT. It codes for CASSSGSEAFF.

The count of this clone is one. The rearrangement uses TRBV7-9 and TRBJ1-1, with D perhaps TRBD1 (5 bases). The CDR3 has 15 amino acids. Germline-derived CDR1 and CDR2 are SEHNR and FQNEAQ (reference sequence). Trimming took off 2 bases at V and 1 base at J, with 11 bases between the two ends. The DNA of the CDR3 is TGTGCCAGCAGCTTATATTCTGGGGGGAACACTGAAGCTTTCTTT. Translating gives CASSLYSGGNTEAFF. Based on the CDR3 plus reference TRBV7-9 and TRBJ1-1, the full variable domain is DTGVSQNPRHKITKRGQNVTFRCDPISEHNRLYWYRQTLGQGPEFLTYFQNEAQLEKSRLLSDRFSAERPKGSFSTLEIQRTEQGDSAMYLCASSLYSGGNTEAFFGQGTRLTVV.

This chain connects TRBV7-6 to TRBJ1-5, with D hard to call. The germline V and J ends were trimmed by 5 bases and 0 bases, with 20 bases remaining between them. Germline V gene lookup returns CDR1 SGHVS and CDR2 FNYEAQ. The CDR3 extends over 18 amino acids. CDR3 sequence reads: CASSPQENAADSNQPQHF. Here the CDR3 DNA reads TGTGCCAGCAGCCCCCAAGAGAATGCGGCAGATAGCAATCAGCCCCAGCATTTT.

CDR3 nucleotides: TGCGCCAGCAGCCAAGAGACGGCGGGGGGGCCTGGTACTGAGCAGTTCTTC. It codes for CASSQETAGGPGTEQFF. V usage is TRBV4-1 and J usage is TRBJ2-1; 9 bases agree with TRBD2. CDR3 size: 17 residues. Looked up from germline, CDR1 is MGHRA and CDR2 is YSYEKL. V lost 0 bases, J lost 9 bases, and 12 bases stayed unmatched.

The genes are TRBV6-1 and TRBJ1-4; a weak D match, TRBD1 (6 bases). CDR3 length: 14 residues. CDR1 MNHNS and CDR2 SASEGT come from the germline V gene. The V gene lost 1 base and the J gene lost 7 bases, with 10 bases spanning the gap. CDR3 residues: CASSEGRGGEKLFF. CDR3 bases: TGTGCCAGCAGTGAAGGCAGGGGAGGTGAAAAACTGTTTTTT.